This T cell receptor beta chain emerged from a study of blood T cells in healthy people across ages. Study results and limitations: As age increased, TCR beta diversity per million T cells fell in a roughly linear fashion.

Notes on this clonotype: Its antigen is not identified.

A sample-barcoded 5' primer and a J-beta primer mix were used in a second PCR of about 6 to 12 cycles. TCRdb reprocessed the 5' RACE reads with MiXCR, giving one entry per CDR3 protein. The top ten clones hold under 4.5% of a sample with some 560,000 distinct CDR3 sequences, about 26% of them seen once. Unmatched junction bases numbered 5, after V lost 2 bases and J lost 3 bases. CDR3 length equals 16 residues. CDR1 is SGHTA, CDR2 FQGNSA, per germline. The data also belong to a second study, concerning T cells of mothers and their children. That report adds: A primer called M1S, used in the second PCR, added sample barcodes and 2-4 random nucleotides.

The sequenced material came from blood. The clonotype comes from a boy aged 2 to 10 in good health. The V gene is TRBV7-2, the J gene TRBJ2-7, with 12 bases fitting TRBD2. Here the CDR3 reads CASSLRTSGKHYEQYF. CDR3 coding DNA: TGTGCCAGCAGCTTAAGGACTAGCGGGAAACACTACGAGCAGTACTTC.